This T cell receptor (beta chain) was sequenced in a study of T cell responses to AZD1222 COVID-19 vaccine. A remark on this clone: Its antigen is unknown.

Produced via immunoSEQ multiplex PCR; TCRdb's table is partial and in-frame only. The table lists under 150,000 clones, 90% of them singletons. Unmatched junction bases numbered 7, after V lost 6 bases and J lost 4 bases. The CDR3 runs to 14 residues. Germline V gene data show CDR1 as SEHNR and CDR2 as FQNEAQ (reference sequence). Study-level points and caveats: Seropositive status at baseline applied to only six AZD1222 recipients. Across spike, vaccine-associated CD4 TCRs were found, dominant at 160-218 and 743-854.

The chain combines TRBV7-9 with TRBJ1-1, with 8 nucleotides matching TRBD1. The TCR originated in an adult in good health. The starting material was peripheral blood, obtained on day 0 of AZD1222 vaccination. This CDR3 reads CASRAGQGSTEAFF. The CDR3 DNA is TGTGCCAGCAGGGCCGGACAGGGATCCACTGAAGCTTTCTTT.